These 31 T cell receptor beta chains were sequenced from one sample in a study of T cells in Graves' hyperthyroidism and ophthalmopathy. Amplification of TCR beta CDR3 regions was performed using RNA transcripts as template. HTBI primers drove first-round RT-PCR of the TCR CDR3. TCRdb fed the multiplex PCR reads into MiXCR, producing one record per CDR3 protein. The table lists about 560,000 distinct CDR3 sequences, over 15% of them singletons, with about 20% in the top ten. The sample was blood. These receptors all come from a woman aged 18-30 years with Graves' hyperthyroidism.

The sample holds many counts of this clonotype. The chain links TRBV20-1 to TRBJ1-2; possible D gene TRBD1, 5 bases. Deletions cut 3 bases from V and 5 bases from J, with 13 bases between. CDR1 and CDR2 from the germline V gene are DFQATT and SNEGSKA (reference sequence). The CDR3 covers 13 residues. The CDR3 bases are TGCAGTGCTAGGGGGGAGTCTGTATATGGCTACACCTTC. Translated, it gives CSARGESVYGYTF.

The V and J genes are TRBV5-6 and TRBJ2-7, with D possibly matching TRBD1 (6 bases). V shed 4 bases and J shed 9 bases, with 17 bases lying between them. CDR1 is SGHDT, CDR2 YYEEEE, per germline. The CDR3 sequence is 13 residues long. The CDR3 spells CASSLIDSDRQYF. CDR3 sequence (DNA): TGTGCCAGCAGCCTTATCGATTCGGACAGGCAGTACTTC.

The chain joins TRBV4-1 to TRBJ1-4; D is unclear. CDR1 and CDR2 (germline): MGHRA, YSYEKL. Trimming left V 0 bases short and J 0 bases short, with 14 bases between. CDR3 length equals 18 residues. CDR3 protein: CASSQDPVGTTTNEKLFF. CDR3 DNA sequence: TGCGCCAGCAGCCAAGATCCGGTCGGAACTACAACTAATGAAAAACTGTTTTTT.

This clonotype was detected many times. V is TRBV20-1 and J is TRBJ2-7; weak D call: TRBD1 (5 bases). The CDR3 is 13 amino acids. Germline CDR1 DFQATT, CDR2 SNEGSKA (reference sequence). With 3 bases removed from V and 5 bases from J, the gap between germline ends came to 14 bases. DNA for the CDR3: TGCAGTGCTAGGGATGGGGCGCGGCACGAGCAGTACTTC. This codes for CSARDGARHEQYF.

The V call is TRBV19, the J call TRBJ2-3, with D uncertain. Trimming removed 2 bases from V and 4 bases from J, with 4 bases in between. Germline loops: CDR1 LNHDA, CDR2 SQIVND (reference sequence). The CDR3 is 12 residues long. DNA for the CDR3: TGTGCCAGTAGTATAAGCGCAGATACGCAGTATTTT. Translation gives CASSISADTQYF.

As for this clonotype: One base away lies a much larger clone, so this may be a sequencing read error. This chain links TRBV20-1 with TRBJ2-1; 7 bases align to TRBD2. Near its end, the DNA agrees better with TRBJ2-7, so the J call may be wrong. There are 15 residues in the CDR3. Germline V gene data show CDR1 as DFQATT and CDR2 as SNEGSKA (reference sequence). For the CDR3, the DNA is TGCAGTGCATCAATGTATCGCGGGGGATACAATGAGCAGTACTTC. Translating it yields CSASMYRGGYNEQYF.

V gene TRBV9 combines with J gene TRBJ2-2; the match to TRBD2 covers 9 bases. V lost 2 bases to trimming and J lost 1 base; unmatched junction nucleotides: 3. The CDR3 consists of 16 residues. CDR1 and CDR2 from the germline V gene are SGDLS and YYNGEE. The CDR3 spells CASSVTTSGNTGELFF. DNA of the CDR3: TGTGCCAGCAGCGTGACGACTAGCGGGAACACCGGGGAGCTGTTTTTT.

This clonotype was detected a few times. The chain is built from TRBV19 and TRBJ2-5; D possibly corresponds to TRBD1 (6 bases). The CDR3 covers 13 residues. Germline V gene lookup returns CDR1 LNHDA and CDR2 SQIVND (reference sequence). Trimming shortened V by 3 bases and J by 3 bases, and 8 bases separated the two germline ends. DNA for the CDR3: TGTGCCAGTAGTATTGGACAGAAAGAGACCCAGTACTTC. Translating it yields CASSIGQKETQYF.

This clonotype was observed at least ten times. The chain employs TRBV24-1 and TRBJ2-3, with TRBD2 identical over 14 bases. The CDR3 loop spans 15 amino acids. V lost 4 bases to trimming and J lost 4 bases; unmatched junction nucleotides: 0. Germline V gene sequence: CDR1 KGHDR, CDR2 SFDVKD. In DNA, the CDR3 is TGTGCCACCAGTGAGGGACTAGCGGGAGCAGATACGCAGTATTTT. Translated: CATSEGLAGADTQYF.

This clonotype was detected ten times or more. The chain has TRBV7-9 and TRBJ2-7; perhaps TRBD2 as D (5 bases). The CDR3 covers 15 residues. With 5 bases removed from V and 5 bases from J, the gap between germline ends came to 19 bases. Per germline, CDR1 SEHNR and CDR2 FQNEAQ (reference sequence). CDR3 amino acids: CASSQIRDLDHEQYF. The CDR3 DNA reads TGTGCCAGCAGCCAAATCCGGGATCTCGACCACGAGCAGTACTTC.

This clonotype was counted between two and nine times. A single base separates this from a much larger clone, so it may be a read error. V usage is TRBV27 and J usage is TRBJ2-1, with D unclear. The CDR3 is 14 residues long. Trimming took off 3 bases at V and 0 bases at J, with 6 bases between the two ends. Per the germline V gene, CDR1 is MNHEY and CDR2 is SMNVEV (reference sequence). In DNA form, the CDR3 reads TGTGCCAGCAGTTTTGTGGGCTCCTACAATGAGCAGTTCTTC. This sequence encodes CASSFVGSYNEQFF.

This clonotype was picked up a small number of times. The chain carries TRBV20-1 and TRBJ2-5; D ambiguous. The CDR3 has 12 residues. Germline-derived CDR1 and CDR2 are DFQATT and SNEGSKA (reference sequence). V gave up 6 bases and J gave up 5 bases, with 13 bases separating them. CDR3 sequence reads: CSASISGETQYF. CDR3 in DNA: TGCAGTGCCTCCATTAGTGGGGAGACCCAGTACTTC.

This clonotype was recorded only once. The chain has TRBV4-3 and TRBJ1-2, with 11 bases aligning to TRBD1. The CDR3 loop spans 17 amino acids. Trimming cost V 0 bases and J 7 bases; bases outside gene matches: 10. The germline CDR1 and CDR2 sequences are LGHNA and YSLEER. In DNA form, the CDR3 reads TGCGCCAGCAGCCAAGATCGTGGACAGGGGGCGCGGCGTGGCTACACCTTC. The encoded protein is CASSQDRGQGARRGYTF.

This clonotype has a single count. This sequence joins TRBV6-2 or TRBV6-3 and TRBJ2-4; 7 bases agree with TRBD1. After removal of 6 bases from V and 4 bases from J, the junction contained 6 bases not matched to a gene. The CDR3 runs 14 residues. Germline CDR1 reads MNHEY; CDR2 reads SVGEGT. Here the CDR3 reads CASRLGQMKNIQYF. DNA for the CDR3: TGTGCCAGCAGACTGGGACAGATGAAAAACATTCAGTACTTC.

The chain combines TRBV19 with TRBJ1-5, with TRBD1 identical over 7 bases. Trimming at V came to 3 bases and at J to 0 bases, leaving 14 bases not matched to a gene. Germline V gene lookup returns CDR1 LNHDA and CDR2 SQIVND (reference sequence). The CDR3 has 19 amino acids. The CDR3 reads CASSIWGGRGGYSNQPQHF. CDR3 DNA: TGTGCCAGTAGTATTTGGGGAGGCAGGGGGGGATATAGCAATCAGCCCCAGCATTTT.

Ten or more counts support this clonotype. CDR3 amino acids: CASSPVGDEQYF. CDR3 nucleotides: TGTGCCAGCTCACCAGTCGGGGACGAGCAGTACTTC. This chain uses TRBV18 with TRBJ2-7, with a possible D match to TRBD2 (5 bases). The germline V gene has CDR1 KGHSH and CDR2 LQKENI. This CDR3 has 12 amino acids. V lost 2 bases and J 5 bases, leaving 7 bases between the germline ends.

This clonotype was counted a few times. The chain couples TRBV12-3 or TRBV12-4 to TRBJ2-3, with 8 bases identical to TRBD2. The CDR3 is 15 residues long. V was clipped by 5 bases and J by 4 bases; unmatched bases: 8. The CDR3: CASSPRGTRADTQYF. In nucleotides, the CDR3 is TGTGCCAGCAGTCCCCGGGGGACTAGGGCAGATACGCAGTATTTT.

The J gene is TRBJ2-7, the V gene TRBV28; unclear D gene. The germline V and J ends were trimmed by 6 bases and 1 base, with 10 bases remaining between them. Germline lookup yields CDR1 MDHEN and CDR2 SYDVKM. The length of the CDR3 is 13 residues. The DNA of the CDR3 is TGTGCCAGCAGCGTAGATGGGTCCTACGAGCAGTACTTC. Encoded protein: CASSVDGSYEQYF. Full variable domain (missing parts from reference TRBV28 and TRBJ2-7): DVKVTQSSRYLVKRTGEKVFLECVQDMDHENMFWYRQDPGLGLRLIYFSYDVKMKEKGDIPEGYSVSREKKERFSLILESASTNQTSMYLCASSVDGSYEQYFGPGTRLTVT.

Worth noting for this clonotype: This may stem from a read error, because a much larger clone lies one nucleotide away. The chain combines TRBV4-1 with TRBJ2-1; 7 positions agree with TRBD2. The junction had 18 bases not matched to a gene; V was cut back by 7 bases and J by 6 bases. The V gene's germline CDR1 is MGHRA and CDR2 YSYEKL. This CDR3 comprises 17 residues. CDR3 sequence: CASKRSPRTSKVNEQFF. CDR3 bases: TGCGCCAGCAAAAGGAGCCCCCGGACTAGTAAAGTCAATGAGCAGTTCTTC.

This clonotype was recorded many times. V and J are TRBV4-3 and TRBJ1-2; D gene unclear. Per germline, CDR1 LGHNA and CDR2 YSLEER. Between the trimmed V and J ends, which lost 3 bases and 7 bases, there was a span of 3 bases. This CDR3 has 10 amino acids. CDR3 in DNA: TGCGCCAGCAGCCACGGTGGCTACACCTTC. It yields the protein CASSHGGYTF.

This clonotype came up many times. V and J are TRBV3-1 and TRBJ1-2; D is ambiguous. The CDR3 totals 13 residues. From germline, CDR1 is LGHDT and CDR2 YNNKEL (reference sequence). The V and J ends lost 3 bases and 4 bases respectively, with 9 bases between them. CDR3 nucleotides: TGTGCCAGCAGCCAGGATAACCGCTATGGCTACACCTTC. Translated, it gives CASSQDNRYGYTF.

This clonotype occurred many times. The chain uses TRBV28 and TRBJ2-4; maybe TRBD2 (6 bases). V was cut by 11 bases and J by 0 bases, with 17 bases left in between. The CDR3 consists of 15 residues. Germline V CDR1 and CDR2: MDHEN, SYDVKM. CDR3 in amino acids: CAATGWGVAKNIQYF. CDR3 sequence (DNA): TGTGCCGCGACGGGGTGGGGGGTAGCCAAAAACATTCAGTACTTC.

This clonotype was recorded at least ten times. This chain links TRBV30 with TRBJ2-1; 7 bases fit TRBD2. CDR1 and CDR2 from the germline V gene are GTSNPN and SVGIG (reference sequence). V gave up 5 bases and J gave up 2 bases; unmatched junction bases: 9. The CDR3 totals 15 residues. CDR3 sequence reads: CAWRHTGGTYNEQFF. CDR3 DNA sequence: TGTGCCTGGCGTCACACGGGAGGAACCTACAATGAGCAGTTCTTC.

This clonotype was observed at least ten times. This chain links TRBV29-1 with TRBJ2-3; D is unclear. This CDR3 has 12 residues. Looked up from germline, CDR1 is SQVTM and CDR2 is ANQGSEA. The ends were cut back, 3 bases at V and 5 bases at J, with 9 bases in the middle. CDR3 coding DNA: TGCAGCGTTGACGGCCTCGAAGATACGCAGTATTTT. Translation: CSVDGLEDTQYF.

This clonotype was observed many times. The CDR3 bases are TGTGCCAGCAGTCCATGGTCCAGCACAGATACGCAGTATTTT. Protein: CASSPWSSTDTQYF. The V gene is TRBV27, the J gene TRBJ2-3; no definite D call. Trimming left V 5 bases short and J 0 bases short, with 9 bases between. The CDR3 contains 14 residues. The germline V gene encodes CDR1 MNHEY and CDR2 SMNVEV (reference sequence).

As regards this clonotype: Since a much larger clone is just one base distant, this may be a read error. The chain links TRBV2 to TRBJ2-5, with 8 bases lining up with TRBD2. Germline assignment: CDR1 SNHLY and CDR2 FYNNEI. The CDR3 is made up of 14 amino acids. The CDR3 is CATAEREPVETQYF. The CDR3 DNA is TGTGCTACAGCGGAGCGGGAGCCGGTGGAGACCCAGTACTTC.

The table lists this clonotype with many counts. The V and J genes are TRBV19 and TRBJ2-1, with 8 bases aligning to TRBD2. Per the germline V gene, CDR1 is LNHDA and CDR2 is SQIVND (reference sequence). The V gene end was trimmed by 7 bases and the J gene end by 4 bases; junction bases not matched to a gene: 9. The CDR3 has 15 amino acids. The CDR3 sequence: CASTTSGSGYNEQFF. The CDR3 nucleotides are TGTGCCAGTACCACCAGCGGGAGTGGTTACAATGAGCAGTTCTTC.

This clonotype turned up a few times. The gene calls are TRBV4-2 and TRBJ2-5; 9 bases line up with TRBD2. V lost 1 base to trimming and J lost 0 bases; unmatched junction nucleotides: 6. Germline values: CDR1 LGHNA, CDR2 YNFKEQ. CDR3 size: 17 residues. CDR3 in DNA: TGTGCCAGCAGCCAAGGTCAGACTAGCGGCCACCAAGAGACCCAGTACTTC. This encodes CASSQGQTSGHQETQYF.

This clonotype has at least ten counts. This rearrangement joins TRBV6-1 to TRBJ1-3, with D hard to call. V was cut by 5 bases and J by 2 bases, with 16 bases left in between. Germline V CDR1 and CDR2: MNHNS, SASEGT. CDR3 length equals 16 residues. CDR3 nucleotides: TGTGCCAGCAGTAGAACGTCTCGGGAGCCTGGAAACACCATATATTTT. This encodes CASSRTSREPGNTIYF.

This clonotype came up many times. The CDR3 DNA follows: TGTGCCAGCAGCTTGCGACAGGCCAACTACGAGCAGTACTTC. It specifies CASSLRQANYEQYF. J is TRBJ2-7 and V is TRBV5-5; perhaps TRBD1 as D (6 bases). The CDR3 runs to 14 residues. V was clipped by 1 base and J by 3 bases, with 11 bases between them. CDR1 and CDR2 (germline): SGHKS, YYEKEE (reference sequence).

This clonotype was detected only a few times. This sequence joins TRBV5-1 and TRBJ2-7; D gene unclear. V dropped 6 bases and J dropped 6 bases, with 16 bases sitting between them. CDR1 SGHRS and CDR2 YFSETQ come from the germline V gene. The CDR3 runs to 13 residues. The CDR3 sequence: CASTGPYGSEQYF. In nucleotides, the CDR3 is TGCGCCAGCACCGGGCCCTATGGAAGCGAGCAGTACTTC. Complete variable domain (other parts from reference TRBV5-1 and TRBJ2-7): KAGVTQTPRYLIKTRGQQVTLSCSPISGHRSVSWYQQTPGQGLQFLFEYFSETQRNKGNFPGRFSGRQFSNSRSEMNVSTLELGDSALYLCASTGPYGSEQYFGPGTRLTVT.